Given below is one T cell receptor (beta chain) in context. The CDR3 sequence is 14 residues long. Trimming took 3 bases from V and 6 from J; bases not matched to a gene: 2. Germline assignment: CDR1 SGHTA and CDR2 FQGTGA. The data were obtained in a study of cytomegalovirus exposure and HLA in healthy donors. The primer mix had 60 Vbeta and 13 Jbeta primers. Repertoires were generated with immunoSEQ multiplex PCR, while TCRdb's copy carries only in-frame clones and drops some. The data contain 150,000 to 200,000 clones, 72% of them singletons. The sample consisted of PBMCs. The sequence derives from a human donor in good health. This sequence joins TRBV7-3 and TRBJ1-6; 7 nucleotides align to TRBD1. CDR3 region: CASSLTGLNSPLHF. The CDR3 bases are TGTGCCAGCAGCTTGACAGGGCTTAATTCACCCCTCCACTTT.